The 20 T cell receptor beta chains listed next were all sequenced from one sample in a study of T cell responses to AZD1222 COVID-19 vaccine. Produced via immunoSEQ multiplex PCR; TCRdb's table is partial and in-frame only. The profile shows 150,000 or so clones, 88% of them singletons. The sequencing here drew on peripheral blood, taken on day 0 of MenACWY control vaccination. These receptors came from an adult in good health.

This chain links TRBV23-1 with TRBJ2-2, with no clear D. TRBV23-1 is identified as an open reading frame with a role that is uncertain. The length of the CDR3 is 15 residues. Deletions cut 3 bases from V and 4 bases from J, with 12 bases between. In nucleotides, the CDR3 is TGCGCCAGCAGTCAGGGGAACCGGGCCACCGGGGAGCTGTTTTTT. Its protein is CASSQGNRATGELFF.

The table lists this clone with a few counts. This rearrangement joins TRBV5-6 to TRBJ1-2, with D unclear. The CDR3 is 15 amino acids. The germline V and J ends were trimmed by 4 bases and 3 bases, with 16 bases remaining between them. Germline V gene lookup returns CDR1 SGHDT and CDR2 YYEEEE. The CDR3: CASSPDLTTDYGYTF. CDR3 bases: TGTGCCAGCAGCCCGGATTTGACCACAGACTATGGCTACACCTTC.

J is TRBJ1-2 and V is TRBV23-1; TRBD1 aligns across 7 bases. TRBV23-1 is labeled an ORF, and its function is uncertain. The trim removed 2 bases at V and 4 bases at J, leaving 13 bases unmatched. The CDR3 runs to 17 residues. CDR3 DNA sequence: TGCGCCAGCAGTCAACGTCGTAATGCAGGGGGTCGCTATGGCTACACCTTC. It is translated as CASSQRRNAGGRYGYTF.

V gene TRBV30 combines with J gene TRBJ1-3; tentative D call: TRBD1 (5 bases). The CDR3 covers 12 residues. The V gene's germline CDR1 is GTSNPN and CDR2 SVGIG (reference sequence). Trimming shortened V by 7 bases and J by 2 bases, and 9 bases separated the two germline ends. CDR3: CALWTPGNTIYF. The DNA of the CDR3 is TGTGCCTTGTGGACACCTGGAAACACCATATATTTT.

J is TRBJ1-6 and V is TRBV7-2; 10 nucleotides align to TRBD1. Per germline, CDR1 SGHTA and CDR2 FQGNSA. Trimming at V came to 5 bases and at J to 9 bases, leaving 10 bases not matched to a gene. The CDR3 spans 16 residues. The CDR3 protein is CASSMRTGGSVSPLHF. The CDR3 DNA reads TGTGCCAGCAGCATGCGGACAGGGGGATCTGTTTCACCCCTCCACTTT.

The chain carries TRBV11-3 and TRBJ1-4; D call uncertain. This CDR3 has 15 amino acids. CDR1 is SGHNT and CDR2 is YENEEA in the germline V gene. V was shortened by 2 bases and J by 3 bases, with 10 bases between the two germline ends. DNA of the CDR3: TGTGCCAGCAGCTTATCCGTCATGGCTAATGAAAAACTGTTTTTT. It yields the protein CASSLSVMANEKLFF.

The chain joins TRBV20-1 to TRBJ1-2; D possibly corresponds to TRBD1 (5 bases). The CDR3 contains 11 residues. The germline CDR1 and CDR2 sequences are DFQATT and SNEGSKA (reference sequence). Trimming shortened V by 5 bases and J by 8 bases, and 12 bases separated the two germline ends. CDR3 protein: CSAWDGRGYTF. The DNA of the CDR3 is TGCAGTGCTTGGGACGGCCGCGGCTACACCTTC.

This clone was seen more than once but under ten times. CDR3 protein: CASTSPRIPDTQYF. The CDR3, as DNA: TGTGCCAGCACCTCCCCTAGAATCCCAGATACGCAGTATTTT. The chain joins TRBV11-2 to TRBJ2-3; no clear D. The V end lost 7 bases, the J end lost 4 bases, and 15 bases lay between the germline ends. Germline V lookup: CDR1 SGHAT, CDR2 FQNNGV. The CDR3 length is 14 residues.

The V and J genes are TRBV11-1 and TRBJ1-1; D possibly corresponds to TRBD1 (5 bases). The germline V and J ends were trimmed by 5 bases and 0 bases, with 13 bases remaining between them. CDR1 and CDR2 (germline): SGHAT, FQDESV (reference sequence). This CDR3 has 15 amino acids. The CDR3 nucleotides read TGTGCCAGCAGCCGGCGGACATATATGAACACTGAAGCTTTCTTT. This encodes CASSRRTYMNTEAFF.

This clone occurred once. The V gene is TRBV11-3, the J gene TRBJ1-1; no clear D. CDR1 and CDR2 (germline): SGHNT, YENEEA. V shed 5 bases and J shed 1 base, with 11 bases lying between them. The CDR3 covers 14 residues. DNA for the CDR3: TGTGCCAGCAGCCGACTTCGGACGAACACTGAAGCTTTCTTT. Translating gives CASSRLRTNTEAFF.

This chain uses TRBV29-1 with TRBJ1-1, with unresolved D. V was shortened by 5 bases and J by 7 bases, with 14 bases between the two germline ends. The CDR3 totals 12 residues. Germline V gene sequence: CDR1 SQVTM, CDR2 ANQGSEA. The CDR3 loop is CSVHPGGSEAFF. The CDR3 DNA is TGCAGCGTTCATCCAGGCGGGAGTGAAGCTTTCTTT.

The genes are TRBV6-2 or TRBV6-3 and TRBJ2-2; the D gene is possibly TRBD2 (5 bases). CDR3 length equals 16 residues. With 5 bases removed from V and 2 bases from J, the gap between germline ends came to 15 bases. CDR1 is MNHEY and CDR2 is SVGEGT in the germline V gene. The CDR3 DNA reads TGTGCCAGCAGTCTCCCTCGGGGTGGAAACACCGGGGAGCTGTTTTTT. Protein sequence: CASSLPRGGNTGELFF.

The chain uses TRBV3-1 (or the pseudogene TRBV3-2) and TRBJ1-6; unclear D gene. V lost 4 bases and J lost 7, with 5 bases in between. The CDR3 has 12 amino acids. The germline gives CDR1 LGHDT, CDR2 YNNKEL (reference sequence). The CDR3 here is CASSPWNSPLHF. DNA of the CDR3: TGTGCCAGCAGCCCCTGGAATTCACCCCTCCACTTT.

This CDR3 is CASSPSGTRGEQFF. The CDR3 region has the DNA TGTGCCAGCAGCCCTAGCGGTACCAGGGGTGAGCAGTTCTTC. The chain couples TRBV7-9 to TRBJ2-1; perhaps TRBD2 as D (7 bases). The germline V and J ends were trimmed by 5 bases and 9 bases, with 17 bases remaining between them. Germline lookup yields CDR1 SEHNR and CDR2 FQNEAQ (reference sequence). The CDR3 runs to 14 residues.

CDR3 DNA sequence: TGTGCCAGCAGCTTAGCTTCCCCGGGGGCTGAAGCTTTCTTT. This encodes CASSLASPGAEAFF. This chain joins TRBV7-9 and TRBJ1-1; D possibly corresponds to TRBD1 (5 bases). V dropped 0 bases and J dropped 6 bases, with 11 bases sitting between them. The CDR3 sequence is 14 residues long. Germline CDR1 SEHNR, CDR2 FQNEAQ (reference sequence).

The chain combines TRBV7-9 with TRBJ1-1; D remains unclear. This CDR3 is built from 13 residues. The germline V gene has CDR1 SEHNR and CDR2 FQNEAQ (reference sequence). V dropped 5 bases and J dropped 9 bases, with 16 bases sitting between them. The CDR3 sequence: CASSAGSARQAFF. For the CDR3, the DNA is TGTGCCAGCAGCGCAGGTTCCGCGCGGCAAGCTTTCTTT.

V and J are TRBV13 and TRBJ2-2; TRBD2 matches at 11 bases. V dropped 6 bases and J dropped 1; count of bases not matched to a gene: 4. The germline CDR1 and CDR2 sequences are PRHDT and FYEKMQ (reference sequence). The CDR3 is 16 residues long. The DNA for the CDR3 is TGTGCCAGCAGTCCTACTAGCGGGAGGAACACCGGGGAGCTGTTTTTT. This sequence encodes CASSPTSGRNTGELFF.

The chain combines TRBV9 with TRBJ2-6, with unresolved D. CDR1 and CDR2 from the germline V gene are SGDLS and YYNGEE. The CDR3 has 17 amino acids. Trimming removed 0 bases from V and 0 bases from J, with 10 bases in between. The CDR3 nucleotides are TGTGCCAGCAGCGTAGGTTATCGGTACTCTGGGGCCAACGTCCTGACTTTC. Encoded protein: CASSVGYRYSGANVLTF.

This chain uses TRBV5-1 with TRBJ2-7; no definite D call. Germline CDR1 is SGHRS and CDR2 is YFSETQ. V lost 3 bases to trimming and J lost 2 bases, with 15 bases between them. CDR3 length: 15 amino acids. In nucleotides, the CDR3 is TGCGCCAGCAGCTCTCTAAGCGACGGACCCTACGAGCAGTACTTC. This translates into CASSSLSDGPYEQYF. Together with reference TRBV5-1 and TRBJ2-7, the CDR3 gives the full variable domain: KAGVTQTPRYLIKTRGQQVTLSCSPISGHRSVSWYQQTPGQGLQFLFEYFSETQRNKGNFPGRFSGRQFSNSRSEMNVSTLELGDSALYLCASSSLSDGPYEQYFGPGTRLTVT.

The rearrangement joins TRBV25-1 to TRBJ1-5; no firm D call. This CDR3 comprises 12 residues. Germline V gene lookup returns CDR1 MGHDK and CDR2 SYGVNS. The ends were cut back, 8 bases at V and 2 bases at J, with 7 bases in the middle. For the CDR3, the DNA is TGTGCCAGCCGTCATGGCAATCAGCCCCAGCATTTT. This codes for CASRHGNQPQHF. The full variable domain, with the rest looked up from reference TRBV25-1 and TRBJ1-5, is EADIYQTPRYLVIGTGKKITLECSQTMGHDKMYWYQQDPGMELHLIHYSYGVNSTEKGDLSSESTVSRIRTEHFPLTLESARPSHTSQYLCASRHGNQPQHFGDGTRLSIL.